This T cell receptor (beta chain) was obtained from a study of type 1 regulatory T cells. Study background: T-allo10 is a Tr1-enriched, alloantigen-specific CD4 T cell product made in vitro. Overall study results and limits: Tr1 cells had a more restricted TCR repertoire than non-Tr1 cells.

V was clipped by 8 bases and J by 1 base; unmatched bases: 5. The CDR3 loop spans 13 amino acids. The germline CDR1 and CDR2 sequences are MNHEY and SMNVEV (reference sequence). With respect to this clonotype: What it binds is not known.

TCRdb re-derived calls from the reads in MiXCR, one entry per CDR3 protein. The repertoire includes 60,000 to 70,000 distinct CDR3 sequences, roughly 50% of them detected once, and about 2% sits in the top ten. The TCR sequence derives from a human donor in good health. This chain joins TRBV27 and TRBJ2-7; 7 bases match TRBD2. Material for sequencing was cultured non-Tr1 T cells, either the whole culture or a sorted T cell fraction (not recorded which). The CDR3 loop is CASRPGGSYEQYF. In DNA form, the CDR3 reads TGTGCCAGCCGTCCGGGGGGTTCCTACGAGCAGTACTTC.